The rows below give T cell receptor beta chains drawn from one sample of a study of long-term antiretroviral therapy in people with HIV. Method: immunoSEQ multiplex PCR; TCRdb's copy keeps in-frame clones and lacks some. The sample includes about 25,000 clones, approximately 86% of them seen just once. The material was unsorted PBMCs, obtained 1.2 years after starting antiretroviral therapy. The receptors shown here come from a man in his forties or fifties with HIV. Each CDR3 is given without its conserved first and last residue. D genes are given only for firm matches.

D gene: NA; V gene: TRBV11-2; J gene: TRBJ2-3; CDR3 length: 13; CDR3 protein: ASSLLAASTDTQY
D gene: NA; V gene: TRBV11-2; J gene: TRBJ1-1; CDR3 length: 12; CDR3 protein: ASSFPGVDTEAF
D gene: NA; V gene: TRBV28; J gene: TRBJ1-1; CDR3 length: 13; CDR3 protein: ASIPVGEGGAEAF
D gene: NA; V gene: TRBV5-1; J gene: TRBJ2-5; CDR3 length: 12; CDR3 protein: ASTLRDGEKTQY
D gene: NA; V gene: TRBV20-1; J gene: TRBJ1-1; CDR3 length: 9; CDR3 protein: SARASNEAF
D gene: NA; V gene: TRBV6-5; J gene: TRBJ1-3; CDR3 length: 12; CDR3 protein: ASSGYASGNTIY
D gene: NA; V gene: TRBV6-1; J gene: TRBJ1-2; CDR3 length: 11; CDR3 protein: ASNNRGQGSYT
D gene: NA; V gene: TRBV4-3; J gene: TRBJ2-1; CDR3 length: 13; CDR3 protein: ASSQEGLGSNEQF
D gene: NA; V gene: TRBV10-2; J gene: TRBJ2-1; CDR3 length: 13; CDR3 protein: ASSEITSLSGFRL
D gene: NA; V gene: TRBV28; J gene: TRBJ1-1; CDR3 length: 13; CDR3 protein: ASSSYRLGRTEAF
D gene: TRBD1; V gene: TRBV14; J gene: TRBJ2-5; CDR3 length: 16; CDR3 protein: ASSQFRTGHFLQETQY
D gene: NA; V gene: TRBV27; J gene: TRBJ1-1; CDR3 length: 12; CDR3 protein: ASSRIGADTEAF